A single sample is the source of the 2 T cell receptor beta chains below, sequenced in a study of cytomegalovirus exposure and HLA in healthy donors (dated by TCRdb to about 2017). Receptors were amplified or captured by the immunoSEQ multiplex PCR assay. TCRdb obtained this table from immuneACCESS and retained in-frame rearrangements with V and J assigned. These tables miss some clones; where compared with another copy, unresolved V genes account for less than half of the shortfall, and the remainder is unexplained. The sample table shows 150,000 to 200,000 clones, and just under 90% are seen once. The ten largest clones represent 10% to 13% of the sample. The material sequenced was PBMCs. These TCRs come from a woman aged 18-30 years in good health and CMV-seropositive.

The chain links TRBV28 to TRBJ1-5; 9 nucleotides match TRBD1. Germline V gives CDR1 MDHEN, CDR2 SYDVKM. The junction had 5 bases not matched to a gene; V was cut back by 5 bases and J by 6 bases. This CDR3 contains 14 residues. This chain's CDR3 is CASSDGQGFQPQHF. The CDR3, as DNA: TGTGCCAGCAGTGACGGACAGGGGTTTCAGCCCCAGCATTTT.

This chain links TRBV19 with TRBJ1-2, with 7 nucleotides matching TRBD1. Germline trimming cut 5 bases from V and 7 bases from J; bases unmatched to any gene: 7. The CDR3 consists of 13 residues. The germline CDR1 and CDR2 sequences are LNHDA and SQIVND (reference sequence). The CDR3 loop reads CASSLQGVGGYTF. The CDR3 DNA reads as TGTGCCAGTAGTCTCCAGGGGGTAGGTGGCTACACCTTC.